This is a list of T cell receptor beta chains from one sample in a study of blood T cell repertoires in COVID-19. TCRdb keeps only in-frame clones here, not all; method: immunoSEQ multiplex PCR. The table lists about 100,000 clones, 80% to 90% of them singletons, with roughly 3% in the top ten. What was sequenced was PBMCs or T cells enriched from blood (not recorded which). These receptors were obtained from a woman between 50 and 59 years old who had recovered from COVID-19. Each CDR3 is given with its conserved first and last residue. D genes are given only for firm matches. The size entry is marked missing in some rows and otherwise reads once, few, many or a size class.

CASSSQQGINQPQHF TGTGCCAGCAGTTCTCAACAGGGAATAAATCAGCCCCAGCATTTT NA TRBJ1-5 NA TRBV28
CSVEGDDGYTF TGCAGCGTTGAGGGCGACGATGGCTACACCTTC NA TRBJ1-2 NA TRBV29-1
CASSLDRAGTDTQYF TGCGCCAGCAGCTTGGACAGGGCGGGCACAGATACGCAGTATTTT NA TRBJ2-3 NA TRBV5-1
CARSSRPQGAENTGELFF TGTGCCAGAAGCTCCCGCCCCCAGGGGGCTGAGAACACCGGGGAGCTGTTTTTT NA TRBJ2-2 NA TRBV7-5
CASGTDGNTIYF TGCGCCAGCGGGACTGATGGAAACACCATATATTTT NA TRBJ1-3 NA TRBV5-1
CASRSLVRESTDTQYF TGTGCAAGTCGCTCCCTTGTGAGGGAGAGCACAGATACGCAGTATTTT NA TRBJ2-3 NA TRBV12-2
CASSNRGGSYNEQFF TGCGCCAGCAGCAACAGGGGCGGCTCCTACAATGAGCAGTTCTTC NA TRBJ2-1 TRBD1 TRBV5-1
CASSLLWGDADTQYF TGTGCCAGCAGCTTGCTGTGGGGAGACGCAGATACGCAGTATTTT NA TRBJ2-3 NA TRBV5-8
CASSTQGAGSGGYTF TGTGCCAGCAGCACACAGGGGGCGGGGAGTGGTGGCTACACCTTC NA TRBJ1-2 TRBD1 TRBV7-2
CAAGGKMNTEAFF TGTGCGGCGGGAGGGAAGATGAACACTGAAGCTTTCTTT NA TRBJ1-1 NA TRBV6-5
CASSLSPSTGGTGNTIYF TGTGCCAGCAGTTTATCCCCTTCGACAGGGGGCACTGGAAACACCATATATTTT NA TRBJ1-3 TRBD1 TRBV27
CASSLRTGGYEQYF TGCGCCAGCAGCTTGAGGACAGGGGGATACGAGCAGTACTTC once TRBJ2-7 TRBD1 TRBV5-1
CASSSPGQGSNQPQHF TGTGCCAGCAGTTCACCGGGACAGGGGAGCAATCAGCCCCAGCATTTT once TRBJ1-5 TRBD1 TRBV6-5
CATSVSGRGSGANVLTF TGTGCCACCAGTGTATCCGGGAGGGGCTCTGGGGCCAACGTCCTGACTTTC NA TRBJ2-6 TRBD2 TRBV24-1
CGAGRENTGELFF TGCGGGGCGGGGCGGGAGAACACCGGGGAGCTGTTTTTT NA TRBJ2-2 NA TRBV29-1
CASSVGQAVNSPLHF TGTGCCAGCTCAGTTGGACAGGCAGTTAATTCACCCCTCCACTTT NA TRBJ1-6 TRBD1 TRBV18
CASSLGSANQETQYF TGTGCCAGCAGCTTAGGGAGCGCTAACCAAGAGACCCAGTACTTC NA TRBJ2-5 NA TRBV11-2
CASSEGTYSHF TGTGCCAGCAGTGAGGGCACGTACAGCCACTTC once TRBJ2-7 NA TRBV25-1
CASSPSAGTTTRYEQYF TGTGCCAGCAGCCCATCAGCCGGGACAACGACCCGATACGAGCAGTACTTC NA TRBJ2-7 NA TRBV28
CSVVGRTGELFF TGCAGCGTTGTTGGGAGGACCGGGGAGCTGTTTTTT NA TRBJ2-2 NA TRBV29-1
CASSQGVIGVPQHF TGTGCCAGCAGCCAAGGTGTCATAGGGGTGCCCCAGCATTTT NA TRBJ1-5 NA TRBV3-1/TRBV3-2
CASSIGRGSHEQFF TGTGCCAGTAGTATAGGGCGGGGCAGCCATGAGCAGTTCTTC NA TRBJ2-1 NA TRBV19
CASSQDWGVQETQYF TGTGCCAGCAGCCAAGATTGGGGAGTCCAAGAGACCCAGTACTTC once TRBJ2-5 NA TRBV14
CASSRQGHYGYTF TGTGCCAGCAGTAGGCAGGGCCACTATGGCTACACCTTC NA TRBJ1-2 NA TRBV27
CASSDPDKPEAFF TGCGCCAGCAGTGATCCGGACAAGCCTGAAGCTTTCTTT NA TRBJ1-1 NA TRBV10-1
CSASFGLGGLTDTQYF TGCAGTGCTAGTTTTGGGCTCGGGGGACTCACAGATACGCAGTATTTT NA TRBJ2-3 NA TRBV20-1
CASSPNRESPQYF TGTGCCAGCTCACCAAACAGGGAGTCCCCGCAGTATTTT NA TRBJ2-3 NA TRBV18
CASKGYNEQFF TGTGCCTCGAAGGGGTACAATGAGCAGTTCTTC once TRBJ2-1 NA TRBV30
CASSAPDRGINEAFF TGTGCCAGCAGCGCCCCGGACAGGGGGATCAATGAAGCTTTCTTT NA TRBJ1-1 TRBD1 TRBV9
CASSLLQSGNTIYF TGTGCCAGCAGCTTATTACAGTCTGGAAACACCATATATTTT NA TRBJ1-3 NA TRBV7-2
CASSSNPGLAGVDEQFF TGTGCCAGCAGCTCAAATCCCGGACTAGCGGGGGTTGATGAGCAGTTCTTC once TRBJ2-1 TRBD2 TRBV7-9
CASSYQRHSRDRIKNTGELFF TGTGCCAGCAGTTATCAAAGGCACTCCCGGGACAGGATTAAGAACACCGGGGAGCTGTTTTTT NA TRBJ2-2 TRBD1 TRBV6-9
CASSGLAGFYEQYF TGTGCCAGCTCGGGACTAGCGGGATTTTACGAGCAGTACTTC NA TRBJ2-7 TRBD2 TRBV6-5
CASSVSPRGDEKLFF TGTGCCAGCAGCGTGAGCCCACGGGGTGATGAAAAACTGTTTTTT NA TRBJ1-4 NA TRBV9
CASSSTGTSGAETQYF TGTGCCAGCAGTTCAACCGGGACTAGCGGCGCAGAGACCCAGTACTTC once TRBJ2-5 TRBD2 TRBV27
CATSDIGGSYGYTF TGTGCCACCAGTGATATAGGGGGTTCCTATGGCTACACCTTC NA TRBJ1-2 NA TRBV24-1
CASSLAGGWPDTQYF TGTGCCAGCAGCTTAGCGGGGGGATGGCCAGATACGCAGTATTTT NA TRBJ2-3 TRBD2 TRBV27
CASSLALSSGNTIYF TGCGCCAGCAGCTTGGCCCTCAGCTCTGGAAACACCATATATTTT NA TRBJ1-3 NA TRBV5-1
CASSYRAGGNTEAFF TGTGCCAGCAGTTATAGAGCAGGGGGGAACACTGAAGCTTTCTTT NA TRBJ1-1 TRBD1 TRBV6-5
CASSLSWEVSGELFF TGTGCCAGCAGCTTATCGTGGGAGGTGAGCGGGGAGCTGTTTTTT few TRBJ2-2 NA TRBV7-9
CASSLTVGGRAFPEDTQYF TGTGCCAGCAGCTTAACTGTAGGGGGGAGGGCCTTTCCGGAAGATACGCAGTATTTT NA TRBJ2-3 NA TRBV7-8
CASSPQGGYTF TGTGCCAGCAGTCCTCAGGGGGGCTACACCTTC NA TRBJ1-2 NA TRBV28
CASSRDREGDQPQHF TGTGCCAGCAGCCGGGACAGGGAGGGGGATCAGCCCCAGCATTTT NA TRBJ1-5 TRBD1 TRBV6-5
CSVVGVSNEKLFF TGCAGCGTCGTCGGGGTATCTAATGAAAAACTGTTTTTT NA TRBJ1-4 NA TRBV29-1
CASSLNIVLPGNTIYF TGCGCCAGCAGCCTTAATATAGTTCTACCAGGAAACACCATATATTTT NA TRBJ1-3 NA TRBV5-1
CASSLEGSDTYNSPLHF TGTGCCAGCAGCTTGGAGGGTTCGGACACTTATAATTCACCCCTCCACTTT NA TRBJ1-6 NA TRBV5-8
CASSGQPSGNTIYF TGTGCCAGCAGTGGACAGCCCTCTGGAAACACCATATATTTT NA TRBJ1-3 NA TRBV28
CASSLVRFAGARETQYF TGCGCCAGCAGCTTGGTTAGATTTGCGGGAGCTCGAGAGACCCAGTACTTC NA TRBJ2-5 TRBD2 TRBV5-1
CASSGLAGGSYNEQFF TGTGCCAGCAGTGGACTAGCGGGGGGTTCCTACAATGAGCAGTTCTTC NA TRBJ2-1 TRBD2 TRBV27
CASSQDPPGIADQETQYF TGCGCCAGCAGCCAAGATCCCCCAGGGATAGCGGACCAAGAGACCCAGTACTTC NA TRBJ2-5 NA TRBV4-1
CASSPEYDNSPLHF TGTGCCAGCAGCCCTGAGTATGATAATTCACCCCTCCACTTT NA TRBJ1-6 NA TRBV7-6
CASSRRESTDTQYF TGTGCCAGTAGCCGAAGGGAGAGCACAGATACGCAGTATTTT NA TRBJ2-3 NA TRBV19
CAWSVETTNYGYTF TGTGCCTGGAGTGTAGAGACAACCAACTATGGCTACACCTTC NA TRBJ1-2 NA TRBV30